These T cell receptor beta chains were read from a single sample in a study of control samples from healthy donors and cancer patients. Some clones are missing from TCRdb's copy, which holds only in-frame ones; the method was immunoSEQ multiplex PCR. This sample has fewer than 110,000 clones, with more than 85% found just once. Sequencing input: blood. All receptors derive from a man under 40 in good health. Both conserved end residues are trimmed from each CDR3. Fields, in order: J gene, D gene, V gene, CDR3 protein. A D gene is named only where the DNA matches it firmly.

j_call: TRBJ2-3
d_call: TRBD1
v_call: TRBV19
cdr3_aa: ASSNLTGAGTDTQY

j_call: TRBJ2-3
d_call: TRBD1
v_call: TRBV18
cdr3_aa: ASSPDRGAADTQY

j_call: TRBJ2-1
d_call: TRBD1
v_call: TRBV24-1
cdr3_aa: ATSLGQGRWSSYNEQF

j_call: TRBJ2-1
d_call: TRBD2
v_call: TRBV5-4
cdr3_aa: ASSPRGGPLHNEQF

j_call: TRBJ2-1
d_call: TRBD2
v_call: TRBV11-3
cdr3_aa: ASSLLSGSSREQF

j_call: TRBJ1-1
d_call: NA
v_call: TRBV21-1
cdr3_aa: ASSSTGVNTEAF

j_call: TRBJ1-5
d_call: NA
v_call: TRBV28
cdr3_aa: ASKHYNQPQH

j_call: TRBJ1-2
d_call: TRBD1
v_call: TRBV28
cdr3_aa: ASNTGGHYGYT

j_call: TRBJ1-5
d_call: TRBD1
v_call: TRBV28
cdr3_aa: ASSHRTGPQPQH

j_call: TRBJ1-1
d_call: NA
v_call: TRBV27
cdr3_aa: ASRPRGAEAF

j_call: TRBJ1-3
d_call: NA
v_call: TRBV27
cdr3_aa: ASSFPTSGNTIY

j_call: TRBJ2-3
d_call: TRBD1
v_call: TRBV6-5
cdr3_aa: ASSRDRAVDTQY

j_call: TRBJ2-1
d_call: NA
v_call: TRBV9
cdr3_aa: ASSVGRTTINEQF

j_call: TRBJ2-3
d_call: NA
v_call: TRBV10-2
cdr3_aa: ASMTLDRMGTDTQY

j_call: TRBJ1-2
d_call: NA
v_call: TRBV5-1
cdr3_aa: ASSGAVGGYT

j_call: TRBJ2-2
d_call: TRBD1
v_call: TRBV7-9
cdr3_aa: ASSPDRRYTGELF

j_call: TRBJ2-1
d_call: NA
v_call: TRBV24-1
cdr3_aa: ATSGGGPYNEQF

j_call: TRBJ2-2
d_call: TRBD1
v_call: TRBV2
cdr3_aa: ASSGDRAGTGKLF

j_call: TRBJ2-2
d_call: TRBD1
v_call: TRBV19
cdr3_aa: ASSIRVRTGESGELF

j_call: TRBJ1-4
d_call: NA
v_call: TRBV7-2
cdr3_aa: ASSLEGQGGEKLF

j_call: TRBJ1-6
d_call: NA
v_call: TRBV5-5
cdr3_aa: ASSPRDMFNSPLH

j_call: TRBJ1-5
d_call: NA
v_call: TRBV5-1
cdr3_aa: ASSLEVGGNQPQH

j_call: TRBJ1-1
d_call: NA
v_call: TRBV29-1
cdr3_aa: SVADRHWNTEAF

j_call: TRBJ1-5
d_call: NA
v_call: TRBV25-1
cdr3_aa: ASSGGNQPQH

j_call: TRBJ2-1
d_call: TRBD2
v_call: TRBV6-5
cdr3_aa: ASSSTSGGRNEQF

j_call: TRBJ2-7
d_call: NA
v_call: TRBV27
cdr3_aa: ASSRGYEQY

j_call: TRBJ1-1
d_call: NA
v_call: TRBV13
cdr3_aa: ASSHRAFEAF

j_call: TRBJ1-1
d_call: TRBD1
v_call: TRBV19
cdr3_aa: ASSTTTGEGTEAF

j_call: TRBJ2-2
d_call: TRBD2
v_call: TRBV7-2
cdr3_aa: ASSWRGVTGELF

j_call: TRBJ1-2
d_call: NA
v_call: TRBV6-5
cdr3_aa: ASRGNLGATYGYT

j_call: TRBJ1-2
d_call: NA
v_call: TRBV5-1
cdr3_aa: ASSLSPGLGGYT

j_call: TRBJ1-1
d_call: NA
v_call: TRBV6-6
cdr3_aa: ASSSGTSLEAF

j_call: TRBJ1-2
d_call: NA
v_call: TRBV5-6
cdr3_aa: ASSLDRNYGYT

j_call: TRBJ2-1
d_call: NA
v_call: TRBV6-2/TRBV6-3
cdr3_aa: ASSYSAVLGWDEQF

j_call: TRBJ2-3
d_call: NA
v_call: TRBV11-2
cdr3_aa: ASSTLDSLFNTQY

j_call: TRBJ2-3
d_call: NA
v_call: TRBV7-9
cdr3_aa: ASSLDVVGPY

j_call: TRBJ2-7
d_call: NA
v_call: TRBV18
cdr3_aa: ASSQAQGTYEQY

j_call: TRBJ1-5
d_call: NA
v_call: TRBV21-1
cdr3_aa: ASSKPLRDQPQH

j_call: TRBJ2-7
d_call: TRBD2
v_call: TRBV3-1/TRBV3-2
cdr3_aa: ASSQEGLAGASETYEQY